Below are 28 T cell receptor beta chains sequenced from a single sample in a study of cytomegalovirus exposure and HLA in healthy donors. PCR primers comprised 60 Vbeta and 13 Jbeta primers. Some clones are missing from TCRdb's copy, which holds only in-frame ones; the method was immunoSEQ multiplex PCR. The data show about 130,000 clones, around four fifths seen once. Sequenced sample: PBMCs. The receptors were sampled from a woman aged 40 to 49 in good health and CMV-seropositive.

V usage is TRBV27 and J usage is TRBJ2-7; TRBD1 matches at 9 bases. V was pared by 5 bases and J by 1 base, with 9 bases of the junction left unmatched. The CDR3 sequence is 16 residues long. Germline CDR1 reads MNHEY; CDR2 reads SMNVEV (reference sequence). The CDR3 sequence: CASSDRGGGPSYEQYF. Here the CDR3 DNA reads TGTGCCAGCAGTGACAGGGGGGGAGGGCCTTCCTACGAGCAGTACTTC.

The genes are TRBV7-2 and TRBJ2-3, with D unresolved. This CDR3 contains 15 residues. Germline CDR1 reads SGHTA; CDR2 reads FQGNSA. V was clipped by 5 bases and J by 3 bases, with 15 bases between them. CDR3 loop: CASSIVATKTDTQYF. As DNA, the CDR3 is TGTGCCAGCAGCATCGTAGCCACCAAAACAGATACGCAGTATTTT.

V and J are TRBV7-2 and TRBJ1-2; 10 positions match TRBD1. The CDR3 is 14 amino acids. The germline V gene encodes CDR1 SGHTA and CDR2 FQGNSA. The junction had 8 bases not matched to a gene; V was cut back by 5 bases and J by 8 bases. The CDR3 nucleotides read TGTGCCAGCAGCCCTGTAGGACAGGGGGTCGGCTACACCTTC. Its protein product is CASSPVGQGVGYTF.

The chain joins TRBV4-3 to TRBJ1-1; D is ambiguous. Germline-derived CDR1 and CDR2 are LGHNA and YSLEER. The V end was cut by 0 bases, the J end by 5 bases, with 19 bases between. The CDR3 consists of 17 residues. The CDR3 DNA sequence: TGCGCCAGCAGCCAAGATGAGGCCATCTCCCCTGGTACTGAAGCTTTCTTT. Translating gives CASSQDEAISPGTEAFF.

This clone showed up just once. The chain has TRBV19 and TRBJ2-3, with a possible D match to TRBD1 (5 bases). Trimming shortened V by 3 bases and J by 1 base, and 11 bases separated the two germline ends. The CDR3 length is 15 residues. Germline V gives CDR1 LNHDA, CDR2 SQIVND (reference sequence). The CDR3 protein is CASSIQGGGTDTQYF. The CDR3 DNA follows: TGTGCCAGTAGTATTCAGGGTGGGGGCACAGATACGCAGTATTTT.

The chain is built from TRBV2 and TRBJ1-4, with D unclear. Germline V gene lookup returns CDR1 SNHLY and CDR2 FYNNEI. CDR3 size: 15 residues. V was clipped by 5 bases and J by 6 bases, with 16 bases between them. The DNA of the CDR3 is TGTGCCAGCAGTCTCGATGCGGGTAGTGATGAAAAACTGTTTTTT. Its protein is CASSLDAGSDEKLFF.

The chain employs TRBV13 and TRBJ2-7; TRBD1 is a possible D gene (5 bases). The germline gives CDR1 PRHDT, CDR2 FYEKMQ (reference sequence). The CDR3 totals 13 residues. With 5 bases removed from V and 5 bases from J, the gap between germline ends came to 13 bases. In nucleotides, the CDR3 is TGTGCCAGCAGCACCCCGTCCAGGGACGAGCAGTACTTC. Protein sequence: CASSTPSRDEQYF.

The chain joins TRBV7-3 to TRBJ2-1; 7 bases map to TRBD2. From germline, CDR1 is SGHTA and CDR2 FQGTGA. V was pared by 1 base and J by 9 bases, with 9 bases of the junction left unmatched. CDR3 size: 15 residues. In nucleotides, the CDR3 is TGTGCCAGCAGCTTAATCGTGGGAGGGCTTAGTGAGCAGTTCTTC. This translates into CASSLIVGGLSEQFF.

V usage is TRBV7-9 and J usage is TRBJ2-2, with D possibly matching TRBD1 (6 bases). The CDR3 runs to 13 residues. Trimming pared 5 bases from V and 4 bases from J, leaving 8 bases between. Germline CDR1 SEHNR, CDR2 FQNEAQ (reference sequence). The chain's CDR3 is CASSQGGTGELFF. CDR3 nucleotide sequence: TGTGCCAGCAGCCAAGGGGGCACCGGGGAGCTGTTTTTT. The full variable domain, rest sourced from reference TRBV7-9 and TRBJ2-2, is DTGVSQNPRHKITKRGQNVTFRCDPISEHNRLYWYRQTLGQGPEFLTYFQNEAQLEKSRLLSDRFSAERPKGSFSTLEIQRTEQGDSAMYLCASSQGGTGELFFGEGSRLTVL.

This clone appeared once. The J gene is TRBJ2-5, the V gene TRBV14; D may be TRBD2 (5 bases). CDR1 and CDR2 (germline): SGHDN, FVKESK. V was trimmed by 4 bases and J by 5 bases, leaving 8 bases between them. The CDR3 totals 12 residues. CDR3 sequence reads: CASSRLAETQYF. The CDR3 DNA sequence: TGTGCCAGCAGCCGGCTAGCCGAGACCCAGTACTTC. The variable domain in full, completed from reference TRBV14 and TRBJ2-5, reads EAGVTQFPSHSVIEKGQTVTLRCDPISGHDNLYWYRRVMGKEIKFLLHFVKESKQDESGMPNNRFLAERTGGTYSTLKVQPAELEDSGVYFCASSRLAETQYFGPGTRLLVL.

V gene TRBV30 combines with J gene TRBJ1-6; a possible D gene is TRBD1 (5 bases). CDR3 size: 13 residues. Germline assignment: CDR1 GTSNPN and CDR2 SVGIG (reference sequence). With 4 bases removed from V and 7 bases from J, the gap between germline ends came to 11 bases. The CDR3 reads CAWTQGNNSPLHF. The CDR3 DNA reads as TGTGCCTGGACTCAGGGTAACAATTCACCCCTCCACTTT.

This clone has a handful of counts. CDR3 protein: CASSLPQGPGANVLTF. In DNA, the CDR3 is TGTGCCAGCAGCTTACCCCAGGGGCCTGGGGCCAACGTCCTGACTTTC. The chain carries TRBV5-4 and TRBJ2-6; D possibly corresponds to TRBD1 (6 bases). Between the trimmed V and J ends, which lost 2 bases and 2 bases, there was a span of 11 bases. Germline V gives CDR1 SGHNT, CDR2 YYREEE (reference sequence). The CDR3 length is 16 residues.

The chain has TRBV30 and TRBJ2-7; 8 bases are a match to TRBD2. With V trimmed by 4 bases and J by 4 bases, 6 bases remained unmatched. The CDR3 loop spans 13 amino acids. CDR1 and CDR2 from the germline V gene are GTSNPN and SVGIG (reference sequence). DNA of the CDR3: TGTGCCTGGACGTCCAGCGGGAGTTACGAGCAGTACTTC. This encodes CAWTSSGSYEQYF.

The rearrangement uses TRBV2 and TRBJ2-3, with D tentatively TRBD2 (5 bases). Trimming cost V 7 bases and J 4 bases, with 15 bases left between them. This CDR3 has 14 residues. Germline V gene data show CDR1 as SNHLY and CDR2 as FYNNEI. The CDR3 DNA sequence: TGTGCCAGCATCGGTACCCCAGCGGCAGATACGCAGTATTTT. Translated: CASIGTPAADTQYF.

There are a few counts of this clone. Here the CDR3 DNA reads TGTGCCAGCAGCTTGGTGGCTAGTCTCGCCTACGAGCAGTACTTC. Amino acids: CASSLVASLAYEQYF. J is TRBJ2-7 and V is TRBV5-4; D not certain. The V and J ends lost 0 bases and 2 bases respectively, with 12 bases between them. There are 15 residues in the CDR3. From germline, CDR1 is SGHNT and CDR2 YYREEE (reference sequence).

The V and J genes are TRBV11-2 and TRBJ2-2; TRBD2 might be the D (5 bases). This CDR3 comprises 18 residues. Germline V gene lookup returns CDR1 SGHAT and CDR2 FQNNGV. Trimming took 3 bases from V and 0 from J, leaving 17 bases between them. The CDR3 DNA follows: TGTGCCAGCAGCTTTGGGAGAAGCCTTAACCCGAACACCGGGGAGCTGTTTTTT. Protein product: CASSFGRSLNPNTGELFF.

The chain employs TRBV6-1 and TRBJ2-7; TRBD1 aligns across 7 bases. This CDR3 region has 13 residues. Germline V gene data show CDR1 as MNHNS and CDR2 as SASEGT. Trimming removed 5 bases from V and 1 base from J; junction bases left unmatched: 2. The CDR3 sequence is CASSNRGSYEQYF. CDR3 DNA: TGTGCCAGCAGTAACAGGGGATCCTACGAGCAGTACTTC.

The J gene is TRBJ1-2, the V gene TRBV30; D is unresolved. CDR1 is GTSNPN and CDR2 is SVGIG in the germline V gene (reference sequence). The CDR3 runs to 15 residues. V lost 3 bases, J lost 2 bases, and 16 bases lay in between. This CDR3 reads CAWRGSRGANYGYTF. The DNA of the CDR3 is TGTGCCTGGAGGGGGTCCCGGGGAGCCAACTATGGCTACACCTTC.

The CDR3 DNA is TGTGCCAGCAGCGCCCGAGGCGGAACCTCCTACGAGCAGTACTTC. Translation gives CASSARGGTSYEQYF. The chain combines TRBV7-9 with TRBJ2-7; the D is unclear. CDR3 length equals 15 residues. Germline V lookup: CDR1 SEHNR, CDR2 FQNEAQ (reference sequence). The V end was cut by 5 bases, the J end by 0 bases, with 14 bases between.

The chain employs TRBV29-1 and TRBJ2-5; 7 nucleotides line up with TRBD2. Germline values: CDR1 SQVTM, CDR2 ANQGSEA. The V gene end was trimmed by 3 bases and the J gene end by 1 base; junction bases not matched to a gene: 8. CDR3 length: 15 residues. CDR3 DNA: TGCAGCGTTGAGGGGCAGGGAGGGGTCCAAGAGACCCAGTACTTC. This codes for CSVEGQGGVQETQYF.

Turning to this clone: One end of the junction is discordant with germline, which a read error may explain. The chain joins TRBV15 to TRBJ2-3, with D tentatively TRBD2 (6 bases). CDR1 LNHNV and CDR2 YYDKDF come from the germline V gene (reference sequence). The length of the CDR3 is 16 residues. The CDR3 is CATNRVRTIRTGAQYF. The CDR3 DNA reads as TGTGCCACCAACAGAGTTAGGACTATCCGCACCGGGGCGCAGTATTTT.

The chain couples TRBV7-3 to TRBJ2-2; D might be TRBD1 (8 bases). Germline V gives CDR1 SGHTA, CDR2 FQGTGA. The CDR3 has 15 residues. V dropped 1 base and J dropped 5 bases, with 11 bases sitting between them. In nucleotides, the CDR3 is TGTGCCAGCAGCTTAAACAGGGGGGGAACCGGGGAGCTGTTTTTT. Encoded protein: CASSLNRGGTGELFF.

This clone has more than one count but fewer than ten. The chain is built from TRBV7-2 and TRBJ2-1; 7 bases line up with TRBD1. CDR1 and CDR2 (germline): SGHTA, FQGNSA. After removal of 4 bases from V and 9 bases from J, the junction contained 12 bases not matched to a gene. CDR3 length: 15 residues. The CDR3 protein is CASSSGGQTRAEQFF. In DNA form, the CDR3 reads TGTGCCAGCAGCTCAGGGGGACAAACGCGGGCTGAGCAGTTCTTC. The full variable domain, with the rest looked up from reference TRBV7-2 and TRBJ2-1, is GAGVSQSPSNKVTEKGKDVELRCDPISGHTALYWYRQSLGQGLEFLIYFQGNSAPDKSGLPSDRFSAERTGGSVSTLTIQRTQQEDSAVYLCASSSGGQTRAEQFFGPGTRLTVL.

The chain employs TRBV9 and TRBJ2-3; D is possibly TRBD2 (5 bases). Germline CDR1 SGDLS, CDR2 YYNGEE. V was shortened by 0 bases and J by 1 base, with 9 bases between the two germline ends. This CDR3 is built from 15 residues. Here the CDR3 DNA reads TGTGCCAGCAGCGTAGAAGCCGGGGGCACAGATACGCAGTATTTT. Protein: CASSVEAGGTDTQYF.

The V and J genes are TRBV6-5 and TRBJ1-2; a possible D gene is TRBD1 (5 bases). This CDR3 is built from 14 residues. Looked up from germline, CDR1 is MNHEY and CDR2 is SVGAGI. V was cut by 2 bases and J by 5 bases, with 12 bases left in between. Here the CDR3 DNA reads TGTGCCAGCAGTTACAGGTGGCAGGGTTATGGCTACACCTTC. The encoded protein is CASSYRWQGYGYTF.

A few counts support this clone. The V and J genes are TRBV11-3 and TRBJ2-5; a weak D match, TRBD2 (6 bases). CDR3 size: 16 residues. The V and J ends lost 1 base and 4 bases respectively, with 16 bases between them. Germline assignment: CDR1 SGHNT and CDR2 YENEEA. Written as DNA, the CDR3 is TGTGCCAGCAGCTTAGGGGGGGACCTATCGGTAGAGACCCAGTACTTC. As protein: CASSLGGDLSVETQYF. Supplemented by reference TRBV11-3 and TRBJ2-5, the full variable domain reads EAGVVQSPRYKIIEKKQPVAFWCNPISGHNTLYWYLQNLGQGPELLIRYENEEAVDDSQLPKDRFSAERLKGVDSTLKIQPAELGDSAVYLCASSLGGDLSVETQYFGPGTRLLVL.

V gene TRBV5-6 combines with J gene TRBJ2-3; 8 nucleotides match TRBD2. The V gene end was trimmed by 2 bases and the J gene end by 2 bases; junction bases not matched to a gene: 1. The germline CDR1 and CDR2 sequences are SGHDT and YYEEEE. The CDR3 covers 14 residues. The CDR3 region is CASSFSGDTDTQYF. The CDR3 bases are TGTGCCAGCAGCTTTAGCGGGGACACAGATACGCAGTATTTT.

This chain joins TRBV10-3 and TRBJ2-5; 7 nucleotides match TRBD1. Germline trimming cut 3 bases from V and 0 bases from J; bases unmatched to any gene: 10. This CDR3 comprises 17 residues. CDR1 ENHRY and CDR2 SYGVKD come from the germline V gene. This chain's CDR3 is CAISEFRDSAYQETQYF. CDR3 nucleotides: TGTGCCATCAGTGAATTCAGGGACAGTGCGTACCAAGAGACCCAGTACTTC.